Below are 8 T cell receptor beta chains sequenced from a single sample in a study of blood T cell repertoires in COVID-19 (dated by TCRdb to 2019 to 2021). Receptors were amplified or captured by the immunoSEQ multiplex PCR assay. TCRdb provides this immuneACCESS table in a form limited to in-frame rearrangements. Some clones are lacking; in checked studies, under half of them reflect an unresolved V gene, and why the rest are absent is not known. Present in this sample are 70,000 to 100,000 clones, less than 75% of which were seen just once. The ten largest clones add up to around 24% of the sample. Sequencing was carried out using peripheral blood. All receptors come from an older woman in a cohort sampled during active or convalescent COVID-19.

The chain is built from TRBV10-1 and TRBJ1-2; D gene unclear. Germline assignment: CDR1 WNHNN and CDR2 SYGVQD (reference sequence). This CDR3 comprises 11 residues. V was clipped by 3 bases and J by 4 bases, with 3 bases between them. The CDR3 coding sequence is TGCGCCAGCAGTGACGGCTATGGCTACACCTTC. Translating gives CASSDGYGYTF.

This chain uses TRBV4-2 with TRBJ1-2; no definite D call. The V gene's germline CDR1 is LGHNA and CDR2 YNFKEQ. With 0 bases removed from V and 4 bases from J, the gap between germline ends came to 9 bases. This CDR3 spans 14 amino acids. The CDR3: CASSQDHGLYGYTF. In DNA, the CDR3 is TGTGCCAGCAGCCAAGACCACGGACTCTATGGCTACACCTTC.

The V gene is TRBV5-1, the J gene TRBJ2-5; 11 positions match TRBD2. Trimming took 0 bases from V and 5 from J; bases not matched to a gene: 3. Looked up from germline, CDR1 is SGHRS and CDR2 is YFSETQ. CDR3 size: 15 residues. CDR3 sequence (DNA): TGCGCCAGCAGCTTGGATTTAGCGGGGGGGGAGACCCAGTACTTC. This gives the protein CASSLDLAGGETQYF.

This clone showed up just a few times. The gene calls are TRBV5-6 and TRBJ2-3; 15 bases are shared with TRBD2. Per germline, CDR1 SGHDT and CDR2 YYEEEE. The junction had 5 bases not matched to a gene; V was cut back by 3 bases and J by 0 bases. CDR3 size: 18 residues. This CDR3 is CASSYGTSGGFSTDTQYF. The CDR3 region has the DNA TGTGCCAGCAGCTACGGGACTAGCGGGGGGTTTAGCACAGATACGCAGTATTTT.

This chain joins TRBV20-1 and TRBJ2-3, with a weak D call TRBD2 (6 bases). The CDR3 extends over 14 amino acids. Germline V gene sequence: CDR1 DFQATT, CDR2 SNEGSKA (reference sequence). V shed 3 bases and J shed 6 bases, with 16 bases lying between them. The CDR3 region has the DNA TGCAGTGCTAGTATACTCCGGGGGACGGATACGCAGTATTTT. This gives the protein CSASILRGTDTQYF.

The chain links TRBV2 to TRBJ1-3; D gene uncertain. V was cut by 3 bases and J by 3 bases, with 9 bases left in between. This CDR3 region has 14 residues. Germline-derived CDR1 and CDR2 are SNHLY and FYNNEI. The CDR3 DNA is TGTGCCAGCAGTGACTCGGGGAATGGAAACACCATATATTTT. Its protein is CASSDSGNGNTIYF. Combining the CDR3 with reference TRBV2 and TRBJ1-3 gives the whole variable domain EPEVTQTPSHQVTQMGQEVILRCVPISNHLYFYWYRQILGQKVEFLVSFYNNEISEKSEIFDDQFSVERPDGSNFTLKIRSTKLEDSAMYFCASSDSGNGNTIYFGEGSWLTVV.

There are a few counts of this clone. As DNA, the CDR3 is TGTGCCAGCAGTTTACTACAGGGCGGGGAGCAGTACTTC. Translation gives CASSLLQGGEQYF. The J gene is TRBJ2-7, the V gene TRBV7-2; a weak D match, TRBD1 (6 bases). The ends were cut back, 6 bases at V and 7 bases at J, with 16 bases in the middle. The germline V gene has CDR1 SGHTA and CDR2 FQGNSA. The CDR3 consists of 13 residues.

This clone was found once. This rearrangement joins TRBV6-1 to TRBJ1-4, with D uncertain. V lost 4 bases, J lost 1 base, and 10 bases lay in between. The CDR3 totals 15 residues. CDR1 and CDR2 (germline): MNHNS, SASEGT. The CDR3 DNA follows: TGTGCCAGCAGTGCAGCTGGGAGAACTAATGAAAAACTGTTTTTT. Residues: CASSAAGRTNEKLFF.